This entry is about one T cell receptor beta chain. Antigen: not known. Germline loops: CDR1 MNHNS, CDR2 SASEGT. The CDR3 spans 15 residues. The germline V and J ends were trimmed by 6 bases and 4 bases, with 13 bases remaining between them. These data originate in a study of cytomegalovirus exposure and HLA in healthy donors. The PCR contained 60 Vbeta and 13 Jbeta primers. The method was immunoSEQ multiplex PCR; TCRdb's version includes in-frame clones alone and lacks a portion of them. Found here are roughly 200,000 clones, 80% to 85% of them singletons; the top ten hold about 1.6%. Study-level points and caveats: A later analysis appeared to link common viral pathogens to several of the most significant clusters.

This rearrangement joins TRBV6-1 to TRBJ2-6, with a tentative D call TRBD1 (6 bases). The sequencing input was PBMCs. The clonotype was recovered from a man aged 45-65 years in good health and CMV-seronegative. The CDR3 sequence: CASSPQGSGANVLTF. CDR3 sequence (DNA): TGTGCCAGCAGCCCCCAGGGGTCCGGGGCCAACGTCCTGACTTTC.